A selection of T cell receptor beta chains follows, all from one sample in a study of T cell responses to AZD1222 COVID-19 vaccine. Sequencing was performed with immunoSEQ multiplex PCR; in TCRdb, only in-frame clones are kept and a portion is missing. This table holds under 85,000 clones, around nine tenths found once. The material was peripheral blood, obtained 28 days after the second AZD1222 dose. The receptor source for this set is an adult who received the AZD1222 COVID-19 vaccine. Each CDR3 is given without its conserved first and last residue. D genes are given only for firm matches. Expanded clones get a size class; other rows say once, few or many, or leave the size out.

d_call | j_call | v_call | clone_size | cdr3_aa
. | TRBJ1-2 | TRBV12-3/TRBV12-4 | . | ASSLETLNGYT
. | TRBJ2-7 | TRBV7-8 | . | ASRTGTGPYEQY
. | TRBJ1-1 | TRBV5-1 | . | ASSVDSNTEAF
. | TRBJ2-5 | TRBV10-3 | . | AISESSRQETQY
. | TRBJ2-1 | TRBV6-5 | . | ASIGLYGNEQF
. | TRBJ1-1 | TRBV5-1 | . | ASSLATGNTEAF
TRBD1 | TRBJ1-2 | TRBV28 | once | ASSSPGGAGGYT
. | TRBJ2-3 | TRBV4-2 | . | ASSPGSTTDTQY
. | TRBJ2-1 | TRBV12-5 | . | ASGLVLQGRGEQF
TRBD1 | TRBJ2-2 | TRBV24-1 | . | ATSDPGPQGSTGELF
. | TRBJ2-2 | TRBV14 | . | ASSPQGTGELF
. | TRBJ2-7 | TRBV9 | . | ASSPGNTLDSEQY
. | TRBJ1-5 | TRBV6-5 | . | ASSYALGSNQPQH
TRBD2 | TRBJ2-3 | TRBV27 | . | ASRVRGGPDTQY
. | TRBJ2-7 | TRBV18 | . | ASSPRQVSEQY
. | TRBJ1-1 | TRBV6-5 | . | ASSRSLFVSAAAF
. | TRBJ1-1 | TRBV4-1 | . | ASSQIHGAHTEAF
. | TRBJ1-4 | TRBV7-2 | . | ASGLGQVPATNEKLF
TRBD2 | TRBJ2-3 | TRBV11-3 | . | ASSPGLAGEVTDTQY
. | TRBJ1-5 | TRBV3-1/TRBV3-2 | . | ASSQDRGGMPQH
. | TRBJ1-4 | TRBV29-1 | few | SVDNIGKLF
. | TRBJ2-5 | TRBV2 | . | ASSESYRTISETQY
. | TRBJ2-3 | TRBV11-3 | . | ASSPPRGRTDTQY
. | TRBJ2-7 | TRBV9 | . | ASSVESVPSGEQY
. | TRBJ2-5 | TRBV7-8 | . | ASSVTHQETQY
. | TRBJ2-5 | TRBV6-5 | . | ATARGQETQY
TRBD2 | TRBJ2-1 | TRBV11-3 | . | ASSLDSPGLAGGRDEQF
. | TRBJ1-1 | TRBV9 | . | ASSVGQGYGTEAF
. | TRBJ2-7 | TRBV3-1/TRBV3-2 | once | ASSRSSYEQY
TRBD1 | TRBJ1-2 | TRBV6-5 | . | ASAEEDREGYT
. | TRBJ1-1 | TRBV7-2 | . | ASSMGPNTEAF
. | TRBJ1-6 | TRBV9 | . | ASSVPSLYNSPLH
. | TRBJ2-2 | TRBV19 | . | ASSRGWAGELF
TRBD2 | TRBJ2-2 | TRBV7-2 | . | ASSWTSGNTGELF
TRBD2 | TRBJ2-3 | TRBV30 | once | AWTGTSATSTDTQY
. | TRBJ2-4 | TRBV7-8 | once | ASSLSRILAKNIQY
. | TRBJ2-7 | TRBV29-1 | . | SGGTLYEQY
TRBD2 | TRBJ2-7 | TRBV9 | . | ASSAGLVYEQY
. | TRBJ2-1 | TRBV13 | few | ASSLAFGRSSDEQF
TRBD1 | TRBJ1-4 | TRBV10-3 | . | ASSPDRGNEKLF
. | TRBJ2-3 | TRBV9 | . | ASSYTSSSADTQY
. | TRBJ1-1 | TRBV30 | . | AWSVGHLNTEAF
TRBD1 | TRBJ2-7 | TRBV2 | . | ASDGTENYEQY
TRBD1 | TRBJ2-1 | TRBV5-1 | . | ASTRQGSSYNEQF
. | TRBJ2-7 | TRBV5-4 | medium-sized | ASSLEGFRGAPDYEQY
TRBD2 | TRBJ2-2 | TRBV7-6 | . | ASSIPRTSGRPGELF
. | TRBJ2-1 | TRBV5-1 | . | ASSSRAYNEQF
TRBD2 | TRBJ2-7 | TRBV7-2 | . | ASSLASASGPYEQY
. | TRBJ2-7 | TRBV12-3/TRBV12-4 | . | ASSLRNYEQY
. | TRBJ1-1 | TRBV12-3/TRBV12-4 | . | ASSLRWAGEAF
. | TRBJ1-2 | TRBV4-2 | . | ASSQDSGPRGETYGYT
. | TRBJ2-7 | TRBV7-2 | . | ASSPGPGYEQY
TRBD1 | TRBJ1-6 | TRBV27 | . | ASSLSGQVVGSPLH